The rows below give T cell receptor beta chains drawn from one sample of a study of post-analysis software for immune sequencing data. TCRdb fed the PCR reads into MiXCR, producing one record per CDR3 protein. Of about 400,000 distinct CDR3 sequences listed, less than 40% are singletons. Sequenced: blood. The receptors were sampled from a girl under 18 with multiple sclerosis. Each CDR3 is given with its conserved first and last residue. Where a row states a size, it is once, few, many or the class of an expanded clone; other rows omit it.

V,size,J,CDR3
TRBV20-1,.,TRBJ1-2,CSAAAGSLHPGYTF
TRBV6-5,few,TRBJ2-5,CASSYLLAQYF
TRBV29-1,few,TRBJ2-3,CSVTTGTGGTDTQYF
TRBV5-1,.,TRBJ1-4,CASSLYGWPGATNEKLFF
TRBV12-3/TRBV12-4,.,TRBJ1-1,CASSLGGNTKAFF
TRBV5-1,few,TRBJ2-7,CASSGSGVSTRREQYF
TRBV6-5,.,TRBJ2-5,CASSLGTSGTIETQYF
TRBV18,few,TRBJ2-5,CASSPTGPNNQETQYF
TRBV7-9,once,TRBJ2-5,CASSLMVRTEGQETQYF
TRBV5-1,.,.,CASSLVGREQYF
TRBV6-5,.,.,CASSYSRGQGIYEQYF
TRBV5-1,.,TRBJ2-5,CASSLGGTGGQETQYF
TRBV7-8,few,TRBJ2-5,CASSLFQETQYF
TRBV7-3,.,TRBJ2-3,CASSLRVSGGSTDTQYF
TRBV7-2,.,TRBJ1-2,CASSSPGGYTF
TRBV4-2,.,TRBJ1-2,CASSHGGGGYTF
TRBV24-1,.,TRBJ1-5,CATSAPGANQPQHF
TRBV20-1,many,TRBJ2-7,CSARGTVTYEQYF
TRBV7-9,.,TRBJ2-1,CASSYRTSWNEQFF
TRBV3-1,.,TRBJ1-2,CASSQDRQGLRGYTF
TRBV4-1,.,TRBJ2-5,CASSQGIVTYQETQYF
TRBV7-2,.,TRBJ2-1,CASSPLARGPEQFF
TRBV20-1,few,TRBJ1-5,CSAVQGRDQPQHF
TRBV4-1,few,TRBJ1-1,CASSQLGRVNTEAFF
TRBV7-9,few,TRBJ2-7,CASSPRTLTYEQYF
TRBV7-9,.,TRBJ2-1,CASSSQRRGLNEQFF
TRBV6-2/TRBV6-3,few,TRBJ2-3,CASSFRREAGYGTDTQYF
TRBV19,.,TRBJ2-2,CASSIRPDTGELFF
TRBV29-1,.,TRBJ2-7,CSPGGEQYF
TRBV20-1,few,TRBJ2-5,CSARVARYQETQYF
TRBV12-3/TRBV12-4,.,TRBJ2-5,CASRAQNQETQYF
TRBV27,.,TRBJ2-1,CASSLLLAGGPSEQFF
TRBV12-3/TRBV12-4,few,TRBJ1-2,CASSLRGGMSYGYTF
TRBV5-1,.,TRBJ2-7,CASSLETVPPYEQYF
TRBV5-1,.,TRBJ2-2,CASSAGGTAGTGELFF
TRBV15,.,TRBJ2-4,CATSTQGRGKNIQYF
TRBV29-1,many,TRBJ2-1,CSVLKVTDNEQFF
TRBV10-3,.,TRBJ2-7,CAIRRAGQGSYEQYF
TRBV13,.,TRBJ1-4,CASSTDRDNEKLFF
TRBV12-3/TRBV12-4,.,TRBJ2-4,CASSPNRGLRNIQYF
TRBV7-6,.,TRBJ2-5,CASSLSQRGVTQYF
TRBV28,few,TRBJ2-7,CASRPTSGGDYEQYF
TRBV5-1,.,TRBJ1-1,CASSLAPPSMNTEAFF
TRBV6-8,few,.,CASTPGTGSPEQYF
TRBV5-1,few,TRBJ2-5,CASSLARGREGKETQYF
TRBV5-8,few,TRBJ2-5,CASSLDRGTETQYF
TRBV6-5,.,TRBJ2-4,CTSRAGRSLANIQYF
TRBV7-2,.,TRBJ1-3,CASSLNPGNTIYF
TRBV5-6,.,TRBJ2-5,CASSLEKWGGEETQYF
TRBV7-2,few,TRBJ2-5,CASSLVGSATQYF
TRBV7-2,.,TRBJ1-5,CACSTGQLNQPQHF
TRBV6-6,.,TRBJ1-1,CASRTGTGAMGTEAFF
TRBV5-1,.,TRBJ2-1,CASSLGPGAGNEQFF
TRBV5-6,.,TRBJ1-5,CASSSGLINQPQHF
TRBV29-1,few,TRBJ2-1,CSVEAQQGVREQFF